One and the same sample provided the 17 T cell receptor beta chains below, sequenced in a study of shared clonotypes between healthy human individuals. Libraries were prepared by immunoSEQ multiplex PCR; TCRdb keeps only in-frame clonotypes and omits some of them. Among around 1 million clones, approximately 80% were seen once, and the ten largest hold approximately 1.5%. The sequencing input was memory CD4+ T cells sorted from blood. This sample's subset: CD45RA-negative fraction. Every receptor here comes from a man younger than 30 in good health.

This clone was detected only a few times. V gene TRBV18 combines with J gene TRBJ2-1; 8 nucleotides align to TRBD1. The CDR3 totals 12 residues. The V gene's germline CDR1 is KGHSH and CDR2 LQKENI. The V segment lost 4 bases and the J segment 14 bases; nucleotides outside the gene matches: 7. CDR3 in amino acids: CASSQRTGLKFF. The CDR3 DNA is TGTGCCAGCTCACAGAGGACAGGGTTAAAGTTCTTC.

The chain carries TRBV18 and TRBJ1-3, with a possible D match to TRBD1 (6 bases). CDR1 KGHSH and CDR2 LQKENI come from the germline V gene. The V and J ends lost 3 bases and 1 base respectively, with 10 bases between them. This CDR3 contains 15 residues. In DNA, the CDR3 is TGTGCCAGCTCACCGGGGGCCGGATCTGGAAACACCATATATTTT. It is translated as CASSPGAGSGNTIYF.

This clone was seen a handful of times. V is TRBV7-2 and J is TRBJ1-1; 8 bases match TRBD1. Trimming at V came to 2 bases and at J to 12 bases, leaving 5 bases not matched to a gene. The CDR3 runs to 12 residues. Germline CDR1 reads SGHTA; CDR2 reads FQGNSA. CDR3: CASSLRTGRTFF. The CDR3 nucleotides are TGTGCCAGCAGCTTAAGGACAGGGAGAACTTTCTTT.

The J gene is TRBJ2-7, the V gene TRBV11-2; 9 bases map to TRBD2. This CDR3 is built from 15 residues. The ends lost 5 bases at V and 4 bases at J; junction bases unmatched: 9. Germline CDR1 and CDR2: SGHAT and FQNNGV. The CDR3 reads CASSELRGGRYEQYF. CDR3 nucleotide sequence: TGTGCCAGCAGCGAATTGCGGGGGGGCCGATACGAGCAGTACTTC.

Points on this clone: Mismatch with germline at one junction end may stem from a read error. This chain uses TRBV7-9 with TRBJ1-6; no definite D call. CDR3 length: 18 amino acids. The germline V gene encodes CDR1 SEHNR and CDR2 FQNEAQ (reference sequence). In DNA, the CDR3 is TGTGCCAGCAGCCCCAATGTGAGGATGTCTACCTATAATTCACCCCCCCACTTT. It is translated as CASSPNVRMSTYNSPPHF.

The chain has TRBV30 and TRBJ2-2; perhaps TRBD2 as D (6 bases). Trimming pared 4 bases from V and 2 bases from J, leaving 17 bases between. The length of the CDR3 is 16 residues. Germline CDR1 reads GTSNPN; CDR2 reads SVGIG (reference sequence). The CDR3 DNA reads TGTGCCTGGACCCCCGTACCGGGACTTAACACCGGGGAGCTGTTTTTT. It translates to CAWTPVPGLNTGELFF.

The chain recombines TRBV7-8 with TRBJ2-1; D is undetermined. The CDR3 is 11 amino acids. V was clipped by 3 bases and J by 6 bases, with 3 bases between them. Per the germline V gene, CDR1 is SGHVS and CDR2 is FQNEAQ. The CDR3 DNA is TGTGCCAGCAGCTTCACCAATGAGCAGTTCTTC. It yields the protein CASSFTNEQFF.

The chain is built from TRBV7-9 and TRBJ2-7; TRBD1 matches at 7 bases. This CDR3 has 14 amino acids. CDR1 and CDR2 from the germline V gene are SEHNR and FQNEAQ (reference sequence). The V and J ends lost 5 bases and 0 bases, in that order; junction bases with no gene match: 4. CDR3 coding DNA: TGTGCCAGCAGCCGGGACAGCAGCTCCTACGAGCAGTACTTC. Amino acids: CASSRDSSSYEQYF.

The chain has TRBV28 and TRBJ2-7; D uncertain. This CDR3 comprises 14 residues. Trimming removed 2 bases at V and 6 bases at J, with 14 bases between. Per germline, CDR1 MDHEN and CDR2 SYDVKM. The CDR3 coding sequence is TGTGCCAGCAGTTTAGGACGCCGGTTCGTCGAGCAGTACTTC. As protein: CASSLGRRFVEQYF.

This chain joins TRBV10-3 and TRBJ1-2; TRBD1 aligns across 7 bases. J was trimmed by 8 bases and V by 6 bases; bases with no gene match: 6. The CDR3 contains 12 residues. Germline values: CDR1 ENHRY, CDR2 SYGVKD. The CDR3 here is CAISKDRDGYTF. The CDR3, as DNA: TGTGCCATCAGCAAAGACAGGGACGGCTACACCTTC.

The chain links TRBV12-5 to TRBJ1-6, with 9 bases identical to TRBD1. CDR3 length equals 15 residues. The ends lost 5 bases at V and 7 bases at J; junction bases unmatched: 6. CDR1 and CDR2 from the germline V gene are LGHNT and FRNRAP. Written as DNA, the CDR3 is TGTGCTAGTGGTCCGGACAGGGGTCCGAATTCACCCCTCCACTTT. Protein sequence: CASGPDRGPNSPLHF.

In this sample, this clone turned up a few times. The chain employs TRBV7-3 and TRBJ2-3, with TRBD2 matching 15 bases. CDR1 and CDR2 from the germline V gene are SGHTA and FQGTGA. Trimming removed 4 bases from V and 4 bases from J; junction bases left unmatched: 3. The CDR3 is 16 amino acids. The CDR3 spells CASSSRTSGGADTQYF. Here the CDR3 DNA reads TGTGCCAGCAGCTCCCGGACTAGCGGGGGGGCAGATACGCAGTATTTT.

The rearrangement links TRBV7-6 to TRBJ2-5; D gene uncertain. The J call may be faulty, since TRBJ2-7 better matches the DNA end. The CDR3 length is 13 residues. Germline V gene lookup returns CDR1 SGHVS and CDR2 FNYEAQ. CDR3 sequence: CASSLYLSSEQYF. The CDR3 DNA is TGTGCCAGCAGCTTATATCTCTCTAGCGAGCAGTACTTC.

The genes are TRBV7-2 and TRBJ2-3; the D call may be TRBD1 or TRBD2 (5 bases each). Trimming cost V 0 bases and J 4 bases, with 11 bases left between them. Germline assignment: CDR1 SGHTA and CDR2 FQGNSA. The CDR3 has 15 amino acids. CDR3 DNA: TGTGCCAGCAGCTTAGCACACCGAGGGGCAGATACGCAGTATTTT. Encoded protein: CASSLAHRGADTQYF.

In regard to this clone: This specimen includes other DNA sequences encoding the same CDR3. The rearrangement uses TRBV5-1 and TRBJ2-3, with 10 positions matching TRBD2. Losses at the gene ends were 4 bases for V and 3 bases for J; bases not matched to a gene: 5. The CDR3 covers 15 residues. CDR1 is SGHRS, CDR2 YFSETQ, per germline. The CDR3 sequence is CASSLLAGRTDTQYF. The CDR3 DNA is TGCGCCAGCAGCCTACTAGCGGGGAGGACAGATACGCAGTATTTT.

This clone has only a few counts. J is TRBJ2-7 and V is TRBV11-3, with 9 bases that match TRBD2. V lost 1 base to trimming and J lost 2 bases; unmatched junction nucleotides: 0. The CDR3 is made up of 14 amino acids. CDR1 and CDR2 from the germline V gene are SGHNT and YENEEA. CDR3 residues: CASSLGGGAYEQYF. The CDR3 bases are TGTGCCAGCAGCTTAGGCGGGGGGGCCTACGAGCAGTACTTC.

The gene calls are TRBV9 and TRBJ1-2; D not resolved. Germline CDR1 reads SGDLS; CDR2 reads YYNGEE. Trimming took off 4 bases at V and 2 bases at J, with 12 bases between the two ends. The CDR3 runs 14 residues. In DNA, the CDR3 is TGTGCCAGCAGCCCGGGGAGAGGCAACTATGGCTACACCTTC. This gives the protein CASSPGRGNYGYTF.